The clone carrying this T cell receptor beta chain was found many times. Its target is not known. The source of the sample is a study of breast tumors, draining lymph nodes, adjacent tissues. Overall study results and limits: Findings are consistent with lymph node origin and intratumoral expansion of most tumor T cells.

Samples came from axillary lymph nodes draining the breast cancer. The CDR3 is made up of 16 amino acids. Germline V gene data show CDR1 as MNHEY and CDR2 as SVGAGI. V lost 5 bases, J lost 6 bases, and 12 bases stayed unmatched. TCRdb re-called the multiplex PCR reads with MiXCR, one entry per CDR3 protein. The repertoire holds about 140,000 distinct CDR3 sequences, about 33% seen once, with about 2.5% in the top ten. Sequenced sample: axillary lymph node tissue. The clonotype originates from a female donor with breast cancer. Some clones in this sample may be carry-over from other donors' samples. The chain combines TRBV6-5 with TRBJ2-7; TRBD2 aligns across 11 bases. CDR3 region: CASSKMVAGGPSEQYF. CDR3 sequence (DNA): TGTGCCAGCAGTAAGATGGTAGCGGGGGGGCCTTCCGAGCAGTACTTC.